This T cell receptor (beta chain) was recovered during a study of cytomegalovirus exposure and HLA in healthy donors (dated by TCRdb to 2017 to 2019). Background for the entire study: According to a later analysis, the roughly 120 validation repertoires were produced on the same platform as the 666 repertoires of the first cohort. The aim of the study was to test whether cataloging public T cell receptors could identify signatures of past pathogen exposure. Besides the first cohort of 666 subjects, a separate validation cohort made up of roughly 120 different subjects was used. High-throughput TCR immunosequencing, statistical association of individual TCRs with disease status, and machine learning were combined to predict cytomegalovirus infection status. Overall study outcomes, separate from this receptor: The classifier was reported to diagnose cytomegalovirus status with high specificity and sensitivity in both the original and validation cohorts. Subsequent analysis determined that TCRs grouped into clusters in the first cohort also showed a tendency toward co-occurrence across the 130 or so validation repertoires, and 94% of cluster scores exceeded 0. A later analysis lacked HLA typing for the validation cohort, so it scored co-occurrence in that cohort across all 110 or so repertoires. While some public TCRs were present in many individuals, most TCR sequences turned up only very rarely across donors. In vitro tests confirmed that a few of the cytomegalovirus-associated TCR beta chains recognize cytomegalovirus antigens. A total of around 150 TCR beta chains were listed by the study as associated with cytomegalovirus. The authors suggested that the approach could potentially be generalized to other disease states and immunological phenotypes.

Separate from the roughly 700-subject first cohort, the validation cohort of 120 subjects was the group to which the donors belonged. About this clone: This clone's antigen is unknown. No base quality values were provided; no much bigger clone lies one nucleotide off.

V is clipped by 0 bases and J by 4 bases, and the sequence between their germline boundaries is 12 bases long. The CDR3 has 14 amino acids, counting the end cysteine and phenylalanine. Solely the CDR3 DNA is kept, with 42 bases framed from the first base. CDR1 and CDR2 are read off the germline V gene (reference sequence) as GTSNPN and SVGIG. Libraries came from the immunoSEQ multiplex PCR assay. As for how the authors treated the data: To diagnose cytomegalovirus status from the catalog of TCR beta chain sequences, a statistical classification framework was built. TCRdb retrieved this table from immuneACCESS and kept in-frame rearrangements only. Not all clones are present; in checked studies, unresolved V genes account for under half, and no reason is known for the remainder. V, J and clone size are those of that table, while D and trimming were read from the DNA. The sample table lists more than 150,000 clones, roughly 84% of them with a count of one. The ten largest clones take up more than 6.5% of the sample.

The chain uses TRBV30 and TRBJ1-2, with the D gene too uncertain to name. Specimen: PBMCs. The TCR comes from a man aged 18 to 30 in good health and CMV-seropositive. The CDR3 protein is CAWSVGGILYGYTF. The DNA sequence is as follows: TGTGCCTGGAGTGTAGGAGGGATTCTCTATGGCTACACCTTC.